The entry below gives a single TCR beta chain sequence along with its context. Its antigen remains unidentified. The sample is drawn from a study of cytomegalovirus exposure and HLA in healthy donors. General observations from the study: Segments of the TCR beta V type were, in most cases, productive about 90% or about 30% of the time in an earlier analysis. A highly shared variant cluster was judged a likely technical artifact. As a later analysis showed, several of the most significant clusters appeared to be linked to common viral pathogens.

Primers included in the PCR were 60 Vbeta and 13 Jbeta primers. Sequencing used immunoSEQ multiplex PCR; TCRdb keeps in-frame clones, though not all of them. The table lists roughly 51,000 clones. Material: PBMCs. The receptor comes from a woman in her forties or fifties in good health and CMV-seropositive.

DNA of the CDR3: TGCGCCAGCAGCTTTAGGGGACAGAGTTACGAGCAGTACTTC. Its protein is CASSFRGQSYEQYF. The chain has TRBV5-1 and TRBJ2-7, with 7 bases lining up with TRBD1. This CDR3 spans 14 amino acids. V shed 2 bases and J 4 bases; nucleotides not matched to a gene: 6. Germline CDR1 is SGHRS and CDR2 is YFSETQ.